The 31 T cell receptor beta chains listed next were all sequenced from one sample in a study of beta chain features in type 1 diabetes. Expressed TCRB transcripts were sequenced after all isolated RNA was converted to cDNA. Repertoires were generated with immunoSEQ multiplex PCR, while TCRdb's copy carries only in-frame clones and drops some. This table holds about 330,000 clones, 9.5% to 11% found once. Sequencing input: naive CD4+ T cells from blood. These receptors were obtained from a woman in her twenties or thirties in good health.

This clone has a handful of counts. The chain uses TRBV11-2 and TRBJ2-1, with 7 bases matching TRBD1. There are 15 residues in the CDR3. The junction had 4 bases not matched to a gene; V was cut back by 5 bases and J by 0 bases. CDR1 SGHAT and CDR2 FQNNGV come from the germline V gene. CDR3 in amino acids: CASSRDRSSYNEQFF. DNA of the CDR3: TGTGCCAGCAGCCGGGACAGAAGCTCCTACAATGAGCAGTTCTTC.

The CDR3, as DNA: TGCGCCAGCAGCCAATCCCCGGGGGCGGGAGGGTTTTCCTACAATGAGCAGTTCTTC. The encoded protein is CASSQSPGAGGFSYNEQFF. The chain combines TRBV4-3 with TRBJ2-1; 9 bases are a match to TRBD2. Germline V gene sequence: CDR1 LGHNA, CDR2 YSLEER. V dropped 2 bases and J dropped 1; count of bases not matched to a gene: 12. The CDR3 is made up of 19 amino acids.

The gene calls are TRBV30 and TRBJ2-7; no reliable D call. Trimming removed 4 bases from V and 0 bases from J, with 7 bases in between. CDR1 and CDR2 (germline): GTSNPN, SVGIG (reference sequence). The CDR3 is 12 amino acids. For the CDR3, the DNA is TGTGCCTGGAAGAATAGCTCCTACGAGCAGTACTTC. Translating gives CAWKNSSYEQYF.

The CDR3 region is CASSIRRASETQYF. The CDR3 nucleotides are TGTGCCAGCAGTATTAGGAGGGCCAGTGAGACCCAGTACTTC. This chain links TRBV27 with TRBJ2-5, with D perhaps matching TRBD2 (6 bases). This CDR3 comprises 14 residues. The germline gives CDR1 MNHEY, CDR2 SMNVEV (reference sequence). Between the trimmed V and J ends, which lost 5 bases and 5 bases, there was a span of 15 bases.

This clone was seen a few times. The V call is TRBV9, the J call TRBJ2-1; tentatively, D is TRBD2 (5 bases). In germline, CDR1 is SGDLS, CDR2 YYNGEE. The CDR3 is 17 residues long. V was pared by 4 bases and J by 7 bases, with 24 bases between. CDR3: CASSFRPAGGGLNEQFF. The CDR3 coding sequence is TGTGCCAGCAGCTTCCGCCCGGCCGGAGGTGGTTTGAATGAGCAGTTCTTC.

There are a few counts of this clone. V usage is TRBV7-6 and J usage is TRBJ2-5, with 9 bases aligning to TRBD2. V trimming: 2 bases; J trimming: 5 bases; junction bases outside the gene matches: 12. Germline assignment: CDR1 SGHVS and CDR2 FNYEAQ. The CDR3 consists of 17 residues. The CDR3 protein is CASSLSSPGLAGETQYF. DNA of the CDR3: TGTGCCAGCAGCTTATCGTCCCCGGGACTAGCTGGCGAGACCCAGTACTTC.

The chain joins TRBV20-1 to TRBJ1-1; possible D gene TRBD1, 6 bases. This CDR3 region has 11 residues. Germline V gene lookup returns CDR1 DFQATT and CDR2 SNEGSKA (reference sequence). V lost 4 bases and J 7 bases, leaving 10 bases between the germline ends. CDR3 DNA: TGCAGTGCTACTAGGGGGAGTGAAGCTTTCTTT. Protein sequence: CSATRGSEAFF.

This clone was detected only a few times. The chain couples TRBV7-2 to TRBJ2-1; possibly TRBD2 for D (6 bases). Germline CDR1 reads SGHTA; CDR2 reads FQGNSA. The length of the CDR3 is 13 residues. V was pared by 3 bases and J by 6 bases, with 9 bases between. This CDR3 is CASSFRTTNEQFF. CDR3 DNA: TGTGCCAGCAGCTTTAGGACTACCAATGAGCAGTTCTTC.

The genes are TRBV7-2 and TRBJ1-5; the match to TRBD1 covers 9 bases. CDR3 length: 15 amino acids. V shed 3 bases, J shed 6 bases, and the junction held 6 bases outside the gene matches. Per the germline V gene, CDR1 is SGHTA and CDR2 is FQGNSA. The CDR3 loop is CASSFGDRVGQPQHF. In DNA form, the CDR3 reads TGTGCCAGCAGCTTTGGGGACAGGGTCGGTCAGCCCCAGCATTTT.

The chain couples TRBV4-3 to TRBJ2-7, with 7 bases matching TRBD2. Unmatched junction bases numbered 7, after V lost 5 bases and J lost 6 bases. CDR1 LGHNA and CDR2 YSLEER come from the germline V gene. The CDR3 is 13 amino acids. The CDR3 reads CASSGTMVSEQYF. CDR3 nucleotide sequence: TGCGCCAGCAGCGGGACTATGGTCTCCGAGCAGTACTTC.

This clone was observed a few times. The J gene is TRBJ1-2, the V gene TRBV7-9; 9 nucleotides align to TRBD1. CDR3 length: 16 residues. Trimming at V came to 5 bases and at J to 6 bases, leaving 13 bases not matched to a gene. Germline CDR1 is SEHNR and CDR2 is FQNEAQ (reference sequence). The DNA of the CDR3 is TGTGCCAGCAGCCGGCAGGGACAGGGAGGAAGAAATGGCTACACCTTC. Translating gives CASSRQGQGGRNGYTF.

The J gene is TRBJ2-1, the V gene TRBV5-1; D ambiguous. CDR1 and CDR2 (germline): SGHRS, YFSETQ. This CDR3 comprises 13 residues. The V gene lost 1 base and the J gene lost 8 bases, with 10 bases spanning the gap. CDR3 residues: CASSLSPVDEQFF. In DNA form, the CDR3 reads TGCGCCAGCAGCTTGTCACCGGTAGATGAGCAGTTCTTC.

This clone was seen a handful of times. The chain recombines TRBV7-8 with TRBJ2-3; the match to TRBD2 covers 8 bases. V lost 5 bases and J lost 0; bases outside the gene matches: 7. The CDR3 runs 16 residues. Germline V gives CDR1 SGHVS, CDR2 FQNEAQ. DNA of the CDR3: TGTGCCAGCAGCCCCGGACTAGCAGCTAGCACAGATACGCAGTATTTT. Translated: CASSPGLAASTDTQYF.

This clone was observed a handful of times. The chain has TRBV29-1 and TRBJ2-5; TRBD2 matches 8 bases. This CDR3 comprises 13 residues. Trimming at V came to 6 bases and at J to 3 bases, leaving 6 bases not matched to a gene. The germline V gene has CDR1 SQVTM and CDR2 ANQGSEA. The CDR3 DNA sequence: TGCAGCGTAGACTATAGCGGGAAAGAGACCCAGTACTTC. It is translated as CSVDYSGKETQYF. The whole variable domain, filled in from reference TRBV29-1 and TRBJ2-5, reads SAVISQKPSRDICQRGTSLTIQCQVDSQVTMMFWYRQQPGQSLTLIATANQGSEATYESGFVIDKFPISRPNLTFSTLTVSNMSPEDSSIYLCSVDYSGKETQYFGPGTRLLVL.

This clone has more than one count but fewer than ten. The chain uses TRBV14 and TRBJ1-1; 7 positions agree with TRBD1. The junction had 10 bases not matched to a gene; V was cut back by 3 bases and J by 3 bases. Germline V gene sequence: CDR1 SGHDN, CDR2 FVKESK. The CDR3 has 16 residues. CDR3 in amino acids: CASSQLTGLGDTEAFF. The DNA for the CDR3 is TGTGCCAGCAGCCAGCTGACAGGGCTAGGGGACACTGAAGCTTTCTTT.

This clone has just a few counts. The rearrangement joins TRBV21-1 to TRBJ1-5; TRBD1 is the table's D call, not checked against the DNA. TRBV21-1 is a recognized pseudogene. The CDR3 is 17 amino acids. The CDR3 here is CASSPKTDRGSNQPQHF. CDR3 in DNA: TGTGCCAGCAGCCCGAAGACGGACAGAGGTAGCAATCAGCCCCAGCATTTT.

V and J are TRBV5-1 and TRBJ2-7; 7 bases map to TRBD1. The CDR3 is 13 residues long. Germline CDR1 and CDR2: SGHRS and YFSETQ. V lost 0 bases and J lost 7; bases outside the gene matches: 4. The CDR3 DNA reads as TGCGCCAGCAGCTTGGAGGGGGCCACAGAGCAGTACTTC. Amino acids: CASSLEGATEQYF.

The chain combines TRBV5-1 with TRBJ2-3, with 7 nucleotides matching TRBD2. The J segment lost 1 base and the V segment lost 6 bases, leaving 5 bases of the junction unmatched. CDR1 and CDR2 (germline): SGHRS, YFSETQ. The CDR3 loop spans 14 amino acids. The CDR3 reads CASMGAGRTDTQYF. CDR3 DNA: TGCGCCAGCATGGGAGCGGGACGCACAGATACGCAGTATTTT.

The gene calls are TRBV6-5 and TRBJ2-5; D gene ambiguous. CDR1 and CDR2 from the germline V gene are MNHEY and SVGAGI. The CDR3 totals 15 residues. V lost 0 bases to trimming and J lost 2 bases, with 10 bases between them. The CDR3 region is CASSYSPGRQETQYF. CDR3 bases: TGTGCCAGCAGTTACTCGCCAGGCCGGCAAGAGACCCAGTACTTC.

The gene calls are TRBV30 and TRBJ2-1; perhaps TRBD2 as D (7 bases). Trimming removed 4 bases at V and 9 bases at J, with 16 bases between. The CDR3 consists of 13 residues. CDR1 is GTSNPN, CDR2 SVGIG, per germline (reference sequence). The CDR3 nucleotides read TGTGCCTGGACCGCATGGGGGGGCGGTGAGCAGTTCTTC. Its translation: CAWTAWGGGEQFF.

The rearrangement links TRBV11-2 to TRBJ2-2; D not resolved. Trimming pared 2 bases from V and 2 bases from J, leaving 3 bases between. Germline CDR1 SGHAT, CDR2 FQNNGV. This CDR3 has 13 amino acids. CDR3 in DNA: TGTGCCAGCAGCTTAACAAACACCGGGGAGCTGTTTTTT. This gives the protein CASSLTNTGELFF.

The CDR3 here is CASSARDRAIYEQYF. In DNA form, the CDR3 reads TGTGCCAGCAGCGCCCGGGACAGGGCAATCTACGAGCAGTACTTC. The chain has TRBV11-1 and TRBJ2-7, with 9 bases identical to TRBD1. The junction had 8 bases not matched to a gene; V was cut back by 5 bases and J by 3 bases. Germline lookup yields CDR1 SGHAT and CDR2 FQDESV (reference sequence). CDR3 size: 15 residues.

The sample holds a few counts of this clone. The chain employs TRBV11-2 and TRBJ2-1; D is undetermined. Germline-derived CDR1 and CDR2 are SGHAT and FQNNGV. CDR3 length equals 13 residues. V lost 7 bases and J lost 10, with 17 bases in between. For the CDR3, the DNA is TGTGCCAGCAATTATGGTGAGAGATCCGAGCAGTTCTTC. Protein sequence: CASNYGERSEQFF.

This clone was picked up a small number of times. V gene TRBV4-2 combines with J gene TRBJ2-5, with D possibly TRBD2 on 5 matching bases. Trimming removed 4 bases at V and 0 bases at J, with 15 bases between. CDR1 LGHNA and CDR2 YNFKEQ come from the germline V gene. The CDR3 is made up of 16 amino acids. Here the CDR3 reads CASSRGSLGYQETQYF. The DNA of the CDR3 is TGTGCCAGCAGCCGAGGGAGTCTGGGGTACCAAGAGACCCAGTACTTC.

The rearrangement joins TRBV9 to TRBJ1-2; 8 positions match TRBD1. The CDR3 runs 14 residues. Germline CDR1 is SGDLS and CDR2 is YYNGEE. With 2 bases clipped from V and 3 bases from J, the junction kept 3 bases outside the gene matches. The CDR3 nucleotides read TGTGCCAGCAGCGTGACAGGGGCTGACTATGGCTACACCTTC. Translating gives CASSVTGADYGYTF.

This clone came up a few times. V gene TRBV28 combines with J gene TRBJ2-7; 10 bases map to TRBD1. The CDR3 length is 13 residues. The germline CDR1 and CDR2 sequences are MDHEN and SYDVKM. V was clipped by 10 bases and J by 4 bases; unmatched bases: 7. CDR3 coding DNA: TGTGCCACTCGGACAGGGGGAAAGTACGAGCAGTACTTC. This codes for CATRTGGKYEQYF.

The CDR3 DNA sequence: TGTGCCAGCAGCTCCTCCGGAGGGGACGAGCAGTACTTC. Its protein product is CASSSSGGDEQYF. The gene calls are TRBV7-9 and TRBJ2-7; weak D call: TRBD2 (6 bases). V shed 4 bases and J shed 5 bases, with 12 bases lying between them. The CDR3 spans 13 residues. CDR1 is SEHNR, CDR2 FQNEAQ, per germline (reference sequence).

The chain has TRBV12-2 and TRBJ2-1; the table's D call of TRBD2 was not tested on the DNA. TRBV12-2 is reported as a pseudogene. The CDR3 length is 14 residues. The CDR3 loop reads CALHTSGPYNEQFF. DNA of the CDR3: TGTGCACTTCATACTAGCGGCCCTTACAATGAGCAGTTCTTC.

The J gene is TRBJ2-7, the V gene TRBV7-8, with 7 bases fitting TRBD2. The CDR3 length is 14 residues. The trim removed 4 bases at V and 6 bases at J, leaving 9 bases unmatched. CDR1 is SGHVS and CDR2 is FQNEAQ in the germline V gene. The CDR3 is CASSSQRGSSEQYF. In nucleotides, the CDR3 is TGTGCCAGCAGCTCCCAGCGCGGGAGTAGCGAGCAGTACTTC.

This clone was counted a few times. V gene TRBV7-9 combines with J gene TRBJ1-4; 7 nucleotides agree with TRBD1. CDR3 size: 17 residues. V gave up 0 bases and J gave up 8 bases; unmatched junction bases: 12. CDR1 SEHNR and CDR2 FQNEAQ come from the germline V gene (reference sequence). The CDR3 bases are TGTGCCAGCAGCTTAGCCGGGACAGAAAGGATCGGGGAAAAACTGTTTTTT. This sequence encodes CASSLAGTERIGEKLFF.

This clone was observed a few times. The chain couples TRBV5-5 to TRBJ2-1; 7 nucleotides match TRBD2. Germline V lookup: CDR1 SGHKS, CDR2 YYEKEE (reference sequence). The CDR3 totals 13 residues. V shed 4 bases and J 8 bases; nucleotides not matched to a gene: 6. Written as DNA, the CDR3 is TGTGCCAGCAGCCTTACTAGCGCTTATGAGCAGTTCTTC. Translating it yields CASSLTSAYEQFF. The entire variable domain, with the rest obtained from reference TRBV5-5 and TRBJ2-1, is as follows: DAGVTQSPTHLIKTRGQQVTLRCSPISGHKSVSWYQQVLGQGPQFIFQYYEKEERGRGNFPDRFSARQFPNYSSELNVNALLLGDSALYLCASSLTSAYEQFFGPGTRLTVL.